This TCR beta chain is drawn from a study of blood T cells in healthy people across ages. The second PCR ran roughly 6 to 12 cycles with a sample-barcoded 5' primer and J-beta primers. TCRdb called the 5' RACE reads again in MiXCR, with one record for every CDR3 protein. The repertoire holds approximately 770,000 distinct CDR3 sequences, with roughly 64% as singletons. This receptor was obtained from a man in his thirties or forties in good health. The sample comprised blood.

CDR3 in amino acids: CSASFRGQTIQYF. CDR3 DNA: TGCAGTGCTAGCTTTCGGGGACAGACCATTCAGTACTTC. V gene TRBV20-1 combines with J gene TRBJ2-7, with TRBD1 matching 7 bases. The end of the DNA is better explained by TRBJ2-4, so the J call may be wrong. This CDR3 is built from 13 residues. Germline lookup yields CDR1 DFQATT and CDR2 SNEGSKA (reference sequence).